This T cell receptor (beta chain) appears in the sequencing data of a study of blood T cells in healthy people across ages. Study conclusions and caveats: CMV status of donors was not determined, possibly confounding expanded clonotype changes.

This CDR3 contains 13 residues. CDR1 GTSNPN and CDR2 SVGIG come from the germline V gene (reference sequence). Trimming took 0 bases from V and 4 from J, leaving 9 bases between them. With respect to this clonotype: Its target is unknown.

Primers used in a second PCR of roughly 6 to 11 cycles were a sample-barcoded 5' primer and a J-beta primer mix. TCRdb redid the calling of the 5' RACE reads with MiXCR, one entry per CDR3 protein. The sample lists more than 650,000 distinct CDR3 sequences; about 20% were seen once. The chain carries TRBV30 and TRBJ1-2; no reliable D call. The clonotype was recovered from a man aged 70-80 years in good health. Sequenced: blood. The CDR3 reads CAWSVAQLYGYTF. The DNA of the CDR3 is TGTGCCTGGAGTGTCGCACAACTCTATGGCTACACCTTC.